A single sample is the source of the 15 T cell receptor beta chains below, sequenced in a study of T-cell memory formation after mild COVID-19. TCRdb redid the calling of the 5' RACE reads with MiXCR, one entry per CDR3 protein. The sample has 200,000 to 250,000 distinct CDR3 sequences; around a tenth are singletons. Source material: PBMCs or a T cell subset sorted from them (not recorded which). These receptors were obtained from a young man who had mild COVID-19 (a few samples of this study predate the infection). Cell type and time point are not known.

This clonotype was observed a few times. The J gene is TRBJ2-3, the V gene TRBV7-2; 12 nucleotides line up with TRBD2. V shed 0 bases and J 4 bases; nucleotides not matched to a gene: 2. The germline V gene has CDR1 SGHTA and CDR2 FQGNSA. The CDR3 has 16 residues. In DNA, the CDR3 is TGTGCCAGCAGCTTAGCGCTAGCGGGAGGGCCAGATACGCAGTATTTT. Protein sequence: CASSLALAGGPDTQYF.

Many counts were recorded for this clonotype. V and J are TRBV5-4 and TRBJ1-2; no reliable D call. V was shortened by 2 bases and J by 3 bases, with 8 bases between the two germline ends. CDR3 size: 13 residues. Germline V gene lookup returns CDR1 SGHNT and CDR2 YYREEE (reference sequence). The CDR3 loop is CASSFGPDYGYTF. DNA of the CDR3: TGTGCCAGCAGCTTCGGACCCGACTATGGCTACACCTTC. The whole variable domain, filled in from reference TRBV5-4 and TRBJ1-2, reads ETGVTQSPTHLIKTRGQQVTLRCSSQSGHNTVSWYQQALGQGPQFIFQYYREEENGRGNFPPRFSGLQFPNYSSELNVNALELDDSALYLCASSFGPDYGYTFGSGTRLTVV.

The gene calls are TRBV29-1 and TRBJ2-3; perhaps TRBD2 as D (5 bases). This CDR3 spans 15 amino acids. V was pared by 7 bases and J by 2 bases, with 19 bases between. Looked up from germline, CDR1 is SQVTM and CDR2 is ANQGSEA. This CDR3 reads CSASPSGINTDTQYF. Written as DNA, the CDR3 is TGCAGCGCGTCCCCGAGCGGCATTAACACAGATACGCAGTATTTT.

This chain links TRBV4-3 with TRBJ2-2; a possible D gene is TRBD2 (5 bases). The length of the CDR3 is 14 residues. CDR1 is LGHNA, CDR2 YSLEER, per germline. V lost 3 bases and J lost 8, with 13 bases in between. CDR3 loop: CASSQDRDAGELFF. In DNA form, the CDR3 reads TGCGCCAGCAGCCAGGATCGGGATGCGGGGGAGCTGTTTTTT.

The genes are TRBV18 and TRBJ1-4; D ambiguous. The CDR3 loop spans 13 amino acids. Germline V gene lookup returns CDR1 KGHSH and CDR2 LQKENI. Deletions cut 6 bases from V and 5 bases from J, with 10 bases between. CDR3 residues: CASSRARNEKLFF. The CDR3 region has the DNA TGTGCCAGCTCGCGGGCTCGGAATGAAAAACTGTTTTTT.

There are many counts of this clonotype. The chain joins TRBV6-5 to TRBJ2-1, with 10 bases fitting TRBD2. This CDR3 is 16 amino acids long. V lost 4 bases and J lost 7; bases outside the gene matches: 10. Germline CDR1 is MNHEY and CDR2 is SVGAGI. This CDR3 is CASSSHLAGVGNEQFF. In nucleotides, the CDR3 is TGTGCCAGCAGTTCCCACCTAGCGGGGGTCGGGAATGAGCAGTTCTTC.

The chain is built from TRBV18 and TRBJ2-1, with D perhaps being TRBD1 or TRBD2 (7 bases each). The ends were cut back, 6 bases at V and 5 bases at J, with 14 bases in the middle. The CDR3 contains 14 residues. CDR1 and CDR2 (germline): KGHSH, LQKENI. CDR3 in amino acids: CASSQGGSHNEQFF. The CDR3 coding sequence is TGTGCCAGCTCGCAGGGGGGGTCCCACAATGAGCAGTTCTTC. The full variable domain, completed using reference TRBV18 and TRBJ2-1, is NAGVMQNPRHLVRRRGQEARLRCSPMKGHSHVYWYRQLPEEGLKFMVYLQKENIIDESGMPKERFSAEFPKEGPSILRIQQVVRGDSAAYFCASSQGGSHNEQFFGPGTRLTVL.

This clonotype came up a few times. The chain employs TRBV7-3 and TRBJ2-2; 7 nucleotides agree with TRBD1. The CDR3 contains 14 residues. Germline V gene data show CDR1 as SGHTA and CDR2 as FQGTGA. The V and J ends lost 5 bases and 4 bases, in that order; junction bases with no gene match: 4. In DNA form, the CDR3 reads TGTGCCAGCAGCCGGACAGGTCTCACCGGGGAGCTGTTTTTT. Translating gives CASSRTGLTGELFF. Using reference TRBV7-3 and TRBJ2-2 for the parts outside the CDR3, the full variable domain is GAGVSQTPSNKVTEKGKYVELRCDPISGHTALYWYRQSLGQGPEFLIYFQGTGAADDSGLPNDRFFAVRPEGSVSTLKIQRTERGDSAVYLCASSRTGLTGELFFGEGSRLTVL.

V is TRBV7-2 and J is TRBJ2-7, with 10 nucleotides matching TRBD1. The CDR3 loop spans 14 amino acids. The J segment lost 7 bases and the V segment lost 5 bases, leaving 8 bases of the junction unmatched. Germline loops: CDR1 SGHTA, CDR2 FQGNSA. The CDR3, as DNA: TGTGCCAGCAGCCCCGACAGGGGGCGAGAGGAGCAGTACTTC. It encodes CASSPDRGREEQYF.

This clonotype came up many times. The J gene is TRBJ2-5, the V gene TRBV7-8; D unresolved. The CDR3 runs to 13 residues. V was clipped by 4 bases and J by 5 bases, with 11 bases between them. The germline V gene has CDR1 SGHVS and CDR2 FQNEAQ. This chain's CDR3 is CASSSLLLETQYF. In nucleotides, the CDR3 is TGTGCCAGCAGCTCACTCCTGTTGGAGACCCAGTACTTC.

V is TRBV6-5 and J is TRBJ2-5; 11 positions match TRBD2. The germline V gene has CDR1 MNHEY and CDR2 SVGAGI. Trimming took 5 bases from V and 1 from J; bases not matched to a gene: 3. This CDR3 comprises 15 residues. CDR3 bases: TGTGCCAGCAGTCATAGCGGGGGGGTCCAAGAGACCCAGTACTTC. As protein: CASSHSGGVQETQYF.

CDR3 in DNA: TGTGCCAGCAGCTTAGTGTCGACTAGCGGGAAAACCGGGGAGCTGTTTTTT. It specifies CASSLVSTSGKTGELFF. The rearrangement links TRBV7-2 to TRBJ2-2; 11 nucleotides align to TRBD2. The length of the CDR3 is 17 residues. The V gene end was trimmed by 1 base and the J gene end by 5 bases; junction bases not matched to a gene: 6. CDR1 and CDR2 from the germline V gene are SGHTA and FQGNSA. The full variable domain, rest sourced from reference TRBV7-2 and TRBJ2-2, is GAGVSQSPSNKVTEKGKDVELRCDPISGHTALYWYRQSLGQGLEFLIYFQGNSAPDKSGLPSDRFSAERTGGSVSTLTIQRTQQEDSAVYLCASSLVSTSGKTGELFFGEGSRLTVL.

The chain uses TRBV18 and TRBJ1-1, with D unclear. There are 14 residues in the CDR3. The V end was cut by 4 bases, the J end by 0 bases, with 9 bases between. The V gene's germline CDR1 is KGHSH and CDR2 LQKENI. The CDR3 DNA reads TGTGCCAGCTCACGACTCGGGCTGAACACTGAAGCTTTCTTT. Amino acid sequence: CASSRLGLNTEAFF.

This clonotype was observed a handful of times. V and J are TRBV3-1 and TRBJ2-5, with 10 nucleotides matching TRBD2. V dropped 4 bases and J dropped 5; count of bases not matched to a gene: 4. Germline CDR1 reads LGHDT; CDR2 reads YNNKEL (reference sequence). CDR3 size: 14 residues. The CDR3 region has the DNA TGTGCCAGCAGCCTCCCTAGCGGGGGCGAGACCCAGTACTTC. As protein: CASSLPSGGETQYF.

This clonotype turned up a few times. The rearrangement uses TRBV6-5 and TRBJ2-2; tentative D call: TRBD1 (6 bases). V was cut by 0 bases and J by 0 bases, with 8 bases left in between. The germline CDR1 and CDR2 sequences are MNHEY and SVGAGI. The CDR3 is 16 amino acids. The CDR3 region has the DNA TGTGCCAGCAGTTACTCCGGGACAACGAACACCGGGGAGCTGTTTTTT. This encodes CASSYSGTTNTGELFF.